This T cell receptor beta chain appears in the sequencing data of a study of Ad26.COV2.S vaccination and SARS-CoV-2 variants. Study as a whole: The study gave Ad26.COV2.S intramuscularly, once or twice 56 days apart.

Germline loops: CDR1 SEHNR, CDR2 FQNEAQ (reference sequence). CDR3 length: 14 residues. Deletions cut 3 bases from V and 0 bases from J, with 9 bases between. Sequencing used immunoSEQ multiplex PCR; TCRdb keeps in-frame clones, though not all of them. The sample has roughly 680,000 clones, around 92% seen once. Treatment defined: approximately 18 received Ad26.COV2.S at low or high dose, single or two shots; several received placebo; per-sample allocation not given. Sampling occurred on day 63 after the first vaccine or placebo injection. An Ad26 vector expressing Wuhan-strain SARS-CoV-2 spike constituted the vaccine.

The specimen was peripheral blood, collected in a trial of Ad26.COV2.S vaccine versus placebo. The clonotype was recovered from a person aged 18-65 years who received the Ad26.COV2.S COVID-19 vaccine or a placebo. The chain combines TRBV7-9 with TRBJ2-7; TRBD2 is a possible D gene (5 bases). The CDR3 DNA reads as TGTGCCAGCAGCTTCACCGGGATCTCCTACGAGCAGTACTTC. This translates into CASSFTGISYEQYF.